Sequencing of this TCR beta chain was carried out in a study of blood T cells in healthy people across ages. Study details: In model experiments, template switching was able to capture about one barcoded beta molecule for every two T cells that were present.

In germline, CDR1 is SGDLS, CDR2 YYNGEE. This CDR3 spans 14 amino acids. V was shortened by 4 bases and J by 4 bases, with 14 bases between the two germline ends. The sample providers were healthy Caucasian people from Russia, aged about 6 to 100. Each of the donors had 8 to 10 milliliters of peripheral blood drawn into EDTA-treated Vacutainer tubes. It was with a sample-barcoded 5' primer and a J-beta primer mix that a second PCR of roughly 7 to 12 cycles was run. A 12-random-nucleotide template-switch adaptor tagged each cDNA molecule. MiXCR was run by TCRdb on the 5' RACE reads, yielding one entry per CDR3 protein. This table holds more than 1 million distinct CDR3 sequences, around 43% found once.

The material sequenced was blood. This receptor was obtained from a woman aged 60-75 years in good health. The chain combines TRBV9 with TRBJ1-2, with TRBD1 as a possible D gene (5 bases). CDR3 sequence (DNA): TGTGCCAGCAGCCCCAGACTGGGGGGCTATGGCTACACCTTC. Translated: CASSPRLGGYGYTF.